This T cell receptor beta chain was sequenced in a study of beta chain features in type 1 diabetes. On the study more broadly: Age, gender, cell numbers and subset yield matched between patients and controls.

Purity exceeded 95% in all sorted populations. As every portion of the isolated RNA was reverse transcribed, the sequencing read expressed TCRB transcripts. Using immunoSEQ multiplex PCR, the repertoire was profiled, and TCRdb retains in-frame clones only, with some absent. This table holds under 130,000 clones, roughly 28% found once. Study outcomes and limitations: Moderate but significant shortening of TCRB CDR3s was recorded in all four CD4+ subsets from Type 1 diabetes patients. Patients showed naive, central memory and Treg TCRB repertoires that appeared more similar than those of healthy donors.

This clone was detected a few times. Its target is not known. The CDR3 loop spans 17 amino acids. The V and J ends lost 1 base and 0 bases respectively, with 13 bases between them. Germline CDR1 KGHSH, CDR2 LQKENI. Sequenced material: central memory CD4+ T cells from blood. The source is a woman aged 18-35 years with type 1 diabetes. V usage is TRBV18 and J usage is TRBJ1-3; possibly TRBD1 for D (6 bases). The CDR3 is CASSPLLGQISGNTIYF. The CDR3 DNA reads TGTGCCAGCTCACCACTACTCGGACAGATCTCTGGAAACACCATATATTTT.